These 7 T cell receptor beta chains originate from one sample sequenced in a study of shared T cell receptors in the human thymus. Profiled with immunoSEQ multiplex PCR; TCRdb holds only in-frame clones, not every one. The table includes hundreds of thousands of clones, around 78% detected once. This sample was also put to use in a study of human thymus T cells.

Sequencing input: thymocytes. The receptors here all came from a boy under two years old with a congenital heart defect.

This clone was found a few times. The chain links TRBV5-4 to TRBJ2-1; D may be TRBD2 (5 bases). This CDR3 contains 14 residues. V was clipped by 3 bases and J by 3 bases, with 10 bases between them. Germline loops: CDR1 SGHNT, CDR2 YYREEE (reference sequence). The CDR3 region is CASSSSDYYNEQFF. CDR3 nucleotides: TGTGCCAGCAGCTCTAGTGACTACTACAATGAGCAGTTCTTC.

Here the CDR3 reads CASRGGQYTGELFF. Here the CDR3 DNA reads TGCGCCAGCAGGGGGGGACAGTACACCGGGGAGCTGTTTTTT. The rearrangement uses TRBV5-1 and TRBJ2-2; TRBD1 is a possible D gene (7 bases). V shed 5 bases and J shed 3 bases, with 11 bases lying between them. Germline V CDR1 and CDR2: SGHRS, YFSETQ. This CDR3 contains 14 residues.

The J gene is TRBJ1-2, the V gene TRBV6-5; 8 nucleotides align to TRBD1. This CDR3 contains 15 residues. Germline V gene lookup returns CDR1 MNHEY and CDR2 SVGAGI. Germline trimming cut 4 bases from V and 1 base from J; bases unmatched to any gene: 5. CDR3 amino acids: CASSSQTGDNYGYTF. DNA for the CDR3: TGTGCCAGCAGTTCCCAGACAGGGGATAACTATGGCTACACCTTC.

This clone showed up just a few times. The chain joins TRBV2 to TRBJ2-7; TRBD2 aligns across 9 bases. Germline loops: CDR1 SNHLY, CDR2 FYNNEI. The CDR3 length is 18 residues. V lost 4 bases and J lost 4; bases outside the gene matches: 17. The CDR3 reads CASSGRLAGPETPYEQYF. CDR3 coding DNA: TGTGCCAGCAGTGGAAGGCTAGCGGGACCCGAAACTCCTTACGAGCAGTACTTC.

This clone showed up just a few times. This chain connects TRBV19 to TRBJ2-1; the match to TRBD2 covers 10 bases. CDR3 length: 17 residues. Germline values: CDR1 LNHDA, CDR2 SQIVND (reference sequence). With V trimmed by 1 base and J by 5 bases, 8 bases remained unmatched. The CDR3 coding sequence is TGTGCCAGTAGTATAGCATGGGGACTAGCGACCCACAATGAGCAGTTCTTC. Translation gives CASSIAWGLATHNEQFF.

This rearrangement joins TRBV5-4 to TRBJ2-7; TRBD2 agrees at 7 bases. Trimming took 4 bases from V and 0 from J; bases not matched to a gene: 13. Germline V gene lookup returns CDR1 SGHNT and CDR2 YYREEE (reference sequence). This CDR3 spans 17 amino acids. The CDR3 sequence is CASSPENSGTRSYEQYF. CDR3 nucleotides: TGTGCCAGCAGCCCCGAAAACAGCGGGACCCGCTCCTACGAGCAGTACTTC.

The CDR3 coding sequence is TGTGCCAGCAGCTTCCGCAACGTCCTGACTTTC. Translating it yields CASSFRNVLTF. The chain carries TRBV5-8 and TRBJ2-6; D gene uncertain. CDR1 and CDR2 from the germline V gene are SGHTS and YDEGEE. The CDR3 contains 11 residues. V gave up 2 bases and J gave up 9 bases, with 3 bases separating them.